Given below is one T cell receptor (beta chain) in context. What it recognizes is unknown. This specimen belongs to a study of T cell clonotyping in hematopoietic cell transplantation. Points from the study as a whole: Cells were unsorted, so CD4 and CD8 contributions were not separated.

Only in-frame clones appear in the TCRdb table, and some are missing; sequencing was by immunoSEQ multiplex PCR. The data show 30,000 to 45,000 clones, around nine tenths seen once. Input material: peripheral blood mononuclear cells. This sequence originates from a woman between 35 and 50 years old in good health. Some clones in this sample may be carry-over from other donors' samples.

This chain's CDR3 is CASSWEPQETQYF. The CDR3 DNA reads as TGTGCCAGCAGCTGGGAGCCTCAAGAGACCCAGTACTTC. V and J are TRBV7-6 and TRBJ2-5; D possibly corresponds to TRBD2 (5 bases). The CDR3 is made up of 13 amino acids. V gave up 4 bases and J gave up 2 bases, with 8 bases separating them. The germline CDR1 and CDR2 sequences are SGHVS and FNYEAQ.